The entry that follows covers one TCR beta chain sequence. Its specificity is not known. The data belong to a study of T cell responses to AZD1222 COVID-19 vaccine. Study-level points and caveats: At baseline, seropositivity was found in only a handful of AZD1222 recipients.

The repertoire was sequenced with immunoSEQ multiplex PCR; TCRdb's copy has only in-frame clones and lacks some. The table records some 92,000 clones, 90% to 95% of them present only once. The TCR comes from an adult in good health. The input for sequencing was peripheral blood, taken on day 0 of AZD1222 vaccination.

For the CDR3, the DNA is TGTGCCAGCAGTTTAACGGGACAGGAACACCTATACAATGAGCAGTTCTTC. Translating gives CASSLTGQEHLYNEQFF. V is TRBV27 and J is TRBJ2-1; 8 bases fit TRBD1. Germline CDR1 is MNHEY and CDR2 is SMNVEV (reference sequence). The CDR3 is 17 residues long. With V trimmed by 2 bases and J by 4 bases, 10 bases remained unmatched.